The clone carrying this T cell receptor beta chain was found a few times. The method was immunoSEQ multiplex PCR; TCRdb's version includes in-frame clones alone and lacks a portion of them. The table includes 25,000 to 40,000 clones, 85% to 95% detected once. CDR3 length equals 11 residues. From germline, CDR1 is SGHTA and CDR2 FQGNSA. Trimming cost V 5 bases and J 3 bases, with 5 bases left between them. This entry comes from a study of technical replicates of blood from a handful of donors. What was sequenced was PBMCs. This rearrangement joins TRBV7-2 to TRBJ2-7, with D unresolved. This sequence originates from a human donor in good health. Some clones in this sample may be carry-over from other donors' samples. The chain's CDR3 is CASSLSYEQYF. In DNA form, the CDR3 reads TGTGCCAGCAGCCTGAGCTACGAGCAGTACTTC.